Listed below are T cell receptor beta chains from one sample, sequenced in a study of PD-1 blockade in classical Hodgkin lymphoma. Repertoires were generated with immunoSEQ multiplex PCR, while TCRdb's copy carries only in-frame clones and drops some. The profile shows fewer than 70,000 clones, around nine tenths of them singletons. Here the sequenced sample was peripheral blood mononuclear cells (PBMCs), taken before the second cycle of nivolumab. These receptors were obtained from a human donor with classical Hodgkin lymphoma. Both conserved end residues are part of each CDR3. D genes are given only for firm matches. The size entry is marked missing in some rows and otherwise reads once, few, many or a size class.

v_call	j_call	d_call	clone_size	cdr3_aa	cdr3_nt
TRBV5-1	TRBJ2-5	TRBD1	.	CASKTTGSEETQYF	TGCGCCAGCAAGACGACAGGGTCGGAAGAGACCCAGTACTTC
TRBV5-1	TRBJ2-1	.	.	CASALIGVNEQFF	TGCGCCAGCGCACTAATTGGGGTCAATGAGCAGTTCTTC
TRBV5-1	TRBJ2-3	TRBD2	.	CASSLPGGGTDTQYF	TGCGCCAGCAGCTTGCCGGGGGGAGGTACAGATACGCAGTATTTT
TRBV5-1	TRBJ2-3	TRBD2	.	CASSFSGGADTQYF	TGCGCCAGCAGCTTCAGCGGGGGGGCAGATACGCAGTATTTT
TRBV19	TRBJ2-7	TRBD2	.	CASMIDSGGAYEQYF	TGTGCCAGTATGATCGATAGCGGGGGGGCCTACGAGCAGTACTTC
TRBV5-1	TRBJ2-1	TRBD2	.	CASSLGLAGGNEQFF	TGCGCCAGCAGCTTGGGACTAGCGGGGGGCAATGAGCAGTTCTTC
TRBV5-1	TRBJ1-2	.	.	CASSLVLSSEGYTF	TGCGCCAGCAGCTTGGTGCTCAGCTCTGAGGGATACACCTTC
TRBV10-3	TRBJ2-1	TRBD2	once	CAVSPGLAGDNEQFF	TGTGCCGTCTCCCCGGGACTAGCGGGTGACAATGAGCAGTTCTTC
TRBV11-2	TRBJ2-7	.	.	CASSPPTYEQYF	TGTGCCAGCAGCCCCCCCACCTACGAGCAGTACTTC
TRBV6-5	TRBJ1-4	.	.	CASKRGATNEKLFF	TGTGCCAGCAAGCGGGGGGCAACTAATGAAAAACTGTTTTTT
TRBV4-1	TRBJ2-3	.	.	CASSHLQTTDTQYF	TGCGCCAGCAGCCATCTCCAAACCACAGATACGCAGTATTTT
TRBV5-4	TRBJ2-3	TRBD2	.	CASSSGTRTDTQYF	TGTGCCAGCAGCTCCGGGACTAGAACAGATACGCAGTATTTT
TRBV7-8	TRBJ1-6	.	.	CASSFLDSSYNSPLHF	TGTGCCAGCAGCTTCCTGGACAGCTCCTATAATTCACCCCTCCACTTT
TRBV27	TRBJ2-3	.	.	CASTDNQRPGTDTQYF	TGTGCCAGCACCGACAACCAGAGGCCCGGCACAGATACGCAGTATTTT
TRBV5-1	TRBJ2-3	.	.	CASSLDGAETDTQYF	TGCGCCAGCAGCTTGGACGGGGCCGAGACAGATACGCAGTATTTT
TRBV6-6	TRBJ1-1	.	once	CASSSIETEAFF	TGTGCCAGCAGTTCCATTGAAACTGAAGCTTTCTTT
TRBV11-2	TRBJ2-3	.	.	CASSHSGSYTDTQYF	TGTGCCAGCAGCCACTCAGGTTCTTACACCGATACGCAGTATTTT
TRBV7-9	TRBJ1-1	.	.	CASSLMGGNTEAFF	TGTGCCAGCAGCCTGATGGGGGGAAACACTGAAGCTTTCTTT
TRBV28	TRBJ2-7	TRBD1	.	CASSLRTGSYEQYF	TGTGCCAGCAGTTTAAGGACAGGCTCCTACGAGCAGTACTTC
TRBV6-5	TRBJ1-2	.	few	CASRLNQGFGYTF	TGTGCCAGCAGATTAAACCAGGGGTTTGGCTACACCTTC
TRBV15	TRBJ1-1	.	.	CATSRPPRSEAFF	TGTGCCACCAGCAGACCCCCCCGGTCTGAAGCTTTCTTT
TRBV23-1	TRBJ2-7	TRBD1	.	CASSQKFKTGGRVYEQYF	TGCGCCAGCAGTCAAAAATTTAAAACAGGGGGCAGGGTATACGAGCAGTACTTC
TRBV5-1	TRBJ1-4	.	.	CASSFQGVNEKLFF	TGCGCCAGCAGCTTTCAGGGAGTGAATGAAAAACTGTTTTTT
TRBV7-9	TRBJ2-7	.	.	CASSINAGYYEQYF	TGTGCCAGCAGCATAAATGCAGGTTACTACGAGCAGTACTTC
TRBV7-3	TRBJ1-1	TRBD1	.	CASSPNPQGDTEAFF	TGTGCCAGCAGCCCGAATCCCCAGGGGGATACTGAAGCTTTCTTT
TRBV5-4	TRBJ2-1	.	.	CASSLGSGGKEQFF	TGTGCCAGCAGCTTGGGGTCGGGCGGGAAAGAGCAGTTCTTC
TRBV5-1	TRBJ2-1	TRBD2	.	CASSLRPSGGAVNEQFF	TGCGCCAGCAGCTTAAGGCCTAGCGGGGGGGCGGTAAATGAGCAGTTCTTC
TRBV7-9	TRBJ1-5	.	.	CASSTDNQPQHF	TGTGCCAGTTCGACAGACAATCAGCCCCAGCATTTT
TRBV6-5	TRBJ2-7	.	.	CASSYTGLDYEQYF	TGTGCCAGCAGTTATACAGGGTTGGACTACGAGCAGTACTTC
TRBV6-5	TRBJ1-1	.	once	CASSGYTEAFF	TGTGCCAGCAGTGGGTACACTGAAGCTTTCTTT
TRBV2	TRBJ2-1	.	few	CASSEGRTQEQFF	TGTGCCAGCAGTGAAGGGCGCACACAAGAGCAGTTCTTC
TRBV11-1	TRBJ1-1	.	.	CASSWASVNTEAFF	TGTGCCAGCAGCTGGGCTTCGGTGAACACTGAAGCTTTCTTT
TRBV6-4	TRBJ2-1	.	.	CASSDSWPDSEQFF	TGTGCCAGCAGTGACTCGTGGCCCGACAGTGAGCAGTTCTTC
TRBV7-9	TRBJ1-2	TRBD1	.	CASSLMRGPDRGHGYTF	TGTGCCAGCAGCTTAATGAGGGGCCCCGACAGGGGGCATGGCTACACCTTC
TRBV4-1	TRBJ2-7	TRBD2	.	CASSQGGGETDEQYF	TGCGCCAGCAGCCAGGGCGGGGGGGAGACCGACGAGCAGTACTTC
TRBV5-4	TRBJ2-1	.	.	CASSLGESRNEQFF	TGTGCCAGCAGCTTGGGTGAATCACGAAATGAGCAGTTCTTC
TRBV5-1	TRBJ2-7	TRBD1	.	CASSRGGQGTYEQYF	TGCGCCAGCAGCCGAGGGGGACAGGGAACTTACGAGCAGTACTTC
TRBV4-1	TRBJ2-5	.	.	CASSHWDRLETQYF	TGCGCCAGCAGCCATTGGGACCGACTGGAGACCCAGTACTTC
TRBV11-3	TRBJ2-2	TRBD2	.	CASSSSGGLNTGELFF	TGTGCCAGCAGCTCTAGCGGGGGCCTGAACACCGGGGAGCTGTTTTTT
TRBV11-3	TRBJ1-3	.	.	CASSLAGRRRVSGNTIYF	TGTGCCAGCAGCTTAGCGGGGCGGAGGAGAGTCTCTGGAAACACCATATATTTT
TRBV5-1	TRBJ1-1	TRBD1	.	CASRVGLGQNTEAFF	TGCGCCAGCAGGGTTGGCCTGGGACAGAATACTGAAGCTTTCTTT
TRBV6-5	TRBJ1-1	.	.	CASSYSGLGGGTEAFF	TGTGCCAGCAGTTACTCGGGCCTTGGGGGTGGCACTGAAGCTTTCTTT
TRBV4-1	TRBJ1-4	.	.	CASSQDGVREKLFF	TGCGCCAGCAGCCAAGATGGGGTACGCGAAAAACTGTTTTTT
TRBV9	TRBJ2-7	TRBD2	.	CASSVGTSGLYEQYF	TGTGCCAGCAGCGTAGGTACTAGCGGACTATACGAGCAGTACTTC
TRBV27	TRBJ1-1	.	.	CASSFTTLGRPPEAFF	TGTGCCAGCAGTTTTACAACACTGGGCAGACCCCCTGAAGCTTTCTTT
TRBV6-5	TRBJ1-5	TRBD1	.	CASSGQGGNQPQHF	TGTGCCAGCAGCGGACAGGGAGGCAATCAGCCCCAGCATTTT
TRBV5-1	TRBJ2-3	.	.	CASSLEPVNTDTQYF	TGCGCCAGCAGCTTGGAGCCAGTAAACACAGATACGCAGTATTTT
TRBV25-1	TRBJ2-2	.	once	CASSEGELFF	TGTGCCAGCAGTGAGGGGGAGCTGTTTTTT
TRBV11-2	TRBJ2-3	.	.	CASSPFAGLTDTQYF	TGTGCCAGCAGTCCATTTGCTGGGCTGACAGATACGCAGTATTTT
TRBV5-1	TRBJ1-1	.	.	CASSLITGRGTEAFF	TGCGCCAGCAGCTTGATCACGGGAAGGGGCACTGAAGCTTTCTTT
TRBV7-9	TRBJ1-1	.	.	CASSTEGGSEAFF	TGTGCCAGCAGCACCGAAGGCGGCAGCGAAGCTTTCTTT
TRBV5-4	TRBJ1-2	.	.	CASSNRRVGNYGYTF	TGTGCCAGCAGCAACCGAAGGGTGGGAAACTATGGCTACACCTTC
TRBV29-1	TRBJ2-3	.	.	CSVALPLKDTQYF	TGCAGCGTTGCCCTTCCACTAAAGGATACGCAGTATTTT
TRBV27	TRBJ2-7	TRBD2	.	CASSSGGLAGIYEQYF	TGTGCCAGCAGTTCTGGCGGACTAGCGGGAATCTACGAGCAGTACTTC
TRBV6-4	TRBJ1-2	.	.	CASSDWSYGYTF	TGTGCCAGCAGTGATTGGAGCTATGGCTACACCTTC
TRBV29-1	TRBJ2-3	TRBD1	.	CSTGQGRSDTQYF	TGCAGCACAGGACAGGGGCGATCGGATACGCAGTATTTT
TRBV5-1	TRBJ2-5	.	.	CASSLAGNQETQYF	TGCGCCAGCAGCTTGGCTGGGAACCAAGAGACCCAGTACTTC
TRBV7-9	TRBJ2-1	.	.	CASSQRQDYNEQFF	TGTGCCAGCAGCCAGCGTCAGGACTACAATGAGCAGTTCTTC
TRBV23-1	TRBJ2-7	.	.	CASSQTKQDYEQYF	TGCGCCAGCAGTCAAACGAAACAGGACTACGAGCAGTACTTC
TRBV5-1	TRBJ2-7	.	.	CASSLEARSYEQYF	TGCGCCAGCAGCTTGGAAGCGAGGTCCTACGAGCAGTACTTC